These T cell receptor beta chains were read from a single sample in a study of blood T cell repertoires in COVID-19. The method was immunoSEQ multiplex PCR; TCRdb's version includes in-frame clones alone and lacks a portion of them. The table shows 95,000 to 150,000 clones, with 70% to 90% occurring only once. Source material: peripheral blood. These receptors were obtained from a man aged 35 to 55 with acute or convalescent COVID-19. CDR3s include the opening cysteine and the closing phenylalanine or tryptophan. D genes are given only for firm matches. Rows give clone size only sometimes, using once, few, many, or a class for an expanded clone.

clone size	D gene	J gene	V gene	CDR3 protein	CDR3 DNA
-	-	TRBJ1-5	TRBV4-1	CASSQEAQGPPQHF	TGCGCCAGCAGCCAAGAGGCTCAGGGGCCGCCCCAGCATTTT
once	TRBD2	TRBJ2-7	TRBV11-2	CASSLRGSGEQYF	TGTGCCAGCAGCTTGCGGGGGTCAGGGGAGCAGTACTTC
-	-	TRBJ1-1	TRBV6-5	CASSYSVGTEAFF	TGTGCCAGCAGTTATTCGGTCGGCACTGAAGCTTTCTTT
-	-	TRBJ1-1	TRBV18	CASSLTENTEAFF	TGTGCCAGCTCGCTGACTGAGAACACTGAAGCTTTCTTT
few	-	TRBJ1-1	TRBV6-2/TRBV6-3	CASSYTSSTKAFF	TGTGCCAGCAGTTATACGAGTTCTACGAAAGCTTTCTTT
-	-	TRBJ2-3	TRBV2	CASSDIGSPPRYF	TGTGCCAGCAGTGATATCGGGTCTCCCCCACGGTATTTT
few	-	TRBJ1-6	TRBV9	CASSPHRTDNSPLHF	TGTGCCAGCAGCCCACATAGGACAGACAATTCACCCCTCCACTTT
few	TRBD1	TRBJ1-6	TRBV2	CASSTGGGSPLHF	TGTGCCAGCTCTACAGGGGGGGGTTCACCCCTCCACTTT
-	-	TRBJ2-1	TRBV5-1	CASSLAGTSRYNEQFF	TGCGCCAGCAGCTTGGCCGGGACATCAAGGTACAATGAGCAGTTCTTC
-	TRBD1	TRBJ2-7	TRBV5-6	CASSLVGTGGPYEQYF	TGTGCCAGCAGCTTGGTGGGGACAGGAGGTCCCTACGAGCAGTACTTC
-	TRBD1	TRBJ2-2	TRBV9	CASSAGTAWTLLAGELFF	TGTGCCAGCAGCGCCGGGACAGCCTGGACCCTATTAGCCGGGGAGCTGTTTTTT
-	TRBD2	TRBJ2-7	TRBV19	CASSIQDSGTSYEQYF	TGTGCCAGTAGTATTCAAGATAGCGGGACCTCCTACGAGCAGTACTTC
-	TRBD1	TRBJ1-4	TRBV14	CASSRDRGGEKLFF	TGTGCCAGCAGCCGTGACAGGGGAGGTGAAAAACTGTTTTTT
-	-	TRBJ2-7	TRBV18	CASSSGFPEQYF	TGTGCCAGCTCTTCGGGGTTTCCCGAGCAGTACTTC
-	-	TRBJ1-2	TRBV10-3	CATGTISYGYTF	TGTGCCACCGGGACTATTTCGTATGGCTACACCTTC
-	-	TRBJ1-5	TRBV30	CAWSVGGNNQPQHF	TGTGCCTGGAGTGTAGGGGGTAACAATCAGCCCCAGCATTTT
-	TRBD1	TRBJ2-5	TRBV6-5	CASSLTGGTGKETQYF	TGTGCCAGCAGTTTGACCGGAGGGACAGGGAAAGAGACCCAGTACTTC
-	-	TRBJ1-3	TRBV2	CASGSDSGQRNTIYF	TGTGCCAGCGGGTCCGACTCGGGACAAAGAAACACCATATATTTT
-	-	TRBJ2-3	TRBV24-1	CATSDSGVTDTQYF	TGTGCCACCAGTGATTCGGGGGTCACAGATACGCAGTATTTT
-	TRBD2	TRBJ2-7	TRBV2	CASSVTSWGEQYF	TGTGCCAGCAGTGTGACTAGCTGGGGCGAGCAGTACTTC
few	TRBD2	TRBJ2-1	TRBV27	CASSMTNSGNRNEQFF	TGTGCCAGCAGTATGACTAATAGCGGGAACAGAAATGAGCAGTTCTTC
once	TRBD2	TRBJ2-5	TRBV4-2	CASSQARTSGGPQETQYF	TGTGCCAGCAGCCAAGCCCGGACTAGCGGAGGACCTCAAGAGACCCAGTACTTC
-	TRBD1	TRBJ1-3	TRBV7-2	CASSRTGSGNTIYF	TGTGCCAGCAGCCGGACAGGGTCGGGAAACACCATATATTTT
-	-	TRBJ1-4	TRBV6-6	CASSLGGARSTWKLFF	TGTGCCAGCAGTTTAGGTGGAGCACGTAGTACGTGGAAACTGTTTTTT
once	-	TRBJ1-5	TRBV6-5	CASSQGYSNQPQHF	TGTGCCAGCAGTCAGGGTTATAGCAATCAGCCCCAGCATTTT
-	TRBD1	TRBJ1-2	TRBV29-1	CSVDTGQGAGGYTF	TGCAGCGTGGATACGGGACAGGGGGCCGGTGGCTACACCTTC
-	-	TRBJ1-2	TRBV25-1	CASSEFFRGENFRDGYTF	TGTGCCAGCAGTGAATTTTTCAGGGGCGAAAATTTTAGGGATGGCTACACCTTC
-	TRBD1	TRBJ1-2	TRBV7-2	CASSLWQGATNYGYTF	TGTGCCAGCAGCTTATGGCAGGGGGCTACTAACTATGGCTACACCTTC
-	-	TRBJ1-5	TRBV7-2	CASSLALRYSNQPQHF	TGTGCCAGCAGCTTAGCGCTACGGTATAGCAATCAGCCCCAGCATTTT
-	TRBD1	TRBJ1-2	TRBV6-5	CASTRDRGYGYTF	TGTGCCAGCACCCGGGACAGGGGCTATGGCTACACCTTC
-	-	TRBJ1-5	TRBV19	CASSRLGGFSNQPQHF	TGTGCCAGTAGTCGGTTGGGGGGTTTTAGCAATCAGCCCCAGCATTTT
-	-	TRBJ2-5	TRBV5-1	CASSVGVGETQYF	TGCGCCAGCAGCGTAGGGGTTGGGGAGACCCAGTACTTC
-	-	TRBJ1-1	TRBV30	CAWSGQLNTEAFF	TGTGCCTGGAGTGGACAGCTGAACACTGAAGCTTTCTTT
-	TRBD1	TRBJ1-1	TRBV5-6	CASDITGGTEAFF	TGTGCCAGCGATATCACAGGGGGAACTGAAGCTTTCTTT
few	TRBD2	TRBJ2-3	TRBV6-2/TRBV6-3	CASSSGGATDTQYF	TGTGCCAGCAGTAGCGGGGGGGCCACAGATACGCAGTATTTT
-	TRBD1	TRBJ1-2	TRBV7-6	CATGNWGQPNYGYTF	TGTGCCACGGGCAATTGGGGACAGCCGAACTATGGCTACACCTTC
-	-	TRBJ1-1	TRBV10-2	CASSESWGGQHTEAFF	TGCGCCAGCAGTGAGTCGTGGGGGGGCCAGCACACTGAAGCTTTCTTT
-	-	TRBJ1-2	TRBV30	CAWSPLDRMDGYTF	TGTGCCTGGAGTCCCCTGGACAGAATGGACGGCTACACCTTC
-	TRBD1	TRBJ1-2	TRBV13	CASSSGTGKIYGYTF	TGTGCCAGCAGCTCCGGGACAGGGAAAATCTATGGCTACACCTTC
-	-	TRBJ1-2	TRBV3-1/TRBV3-2	CASSRQRHKGYTF	TGTGCCAGCAGCCGTCAGAGGCATAAAGGCTACACCTTC
-	TRBD1	TRBJ1-5	TRBV5-8	CASSHITGAPNQPQHF	TGTGCCAGCAGTCACATTACAGGGGCCCCCAATCAGCCCCAGCATTTT
-	TRBD2	TRBJ2-1	TRBV9	CASSVSSGGHNEQFF	TGTGCCAGCAGCGTATCTAGCGGGGGACACAATGAGCAGTTCTTC
-	-	TRBJ1-2	TRBV2	CASSEDRRNYGYTF	TGTGCCAGCAGTGAAGACAGGCGGAACTATGGCTACACCTTC
once	TRBD2	TRBJ2-2	TRBV9	CASSVPSGVHTGELFF	TGTGCCAGCAGCGTTCCTAGCGGGGTACACACCGGGGAGCTGTTTTTT
-	-	TRBJ2-2	TRBV7-9	CASSSQGLTGELFF	TGTGCCAGCAGCTCCCAGGGCCTCACCGGGGAGCTGTTTTTT
-	-	TRBJ1-5	TRBV19	CASSMGGSQPQHF	TGTGCCAGTAGTATGGGGGGGAGTCAGCCCCAGCATTTT
few	-	TRBJ1-2	TRBV7-7	CASSLTVEGEATF	TGTGCTAGCAGCTTAACGGTCGAGGGGGAAGCCACCTTC
-	-	TRBJ2-1	TRBV24-1	CATLFSGVSDEQFF	TGTGCCACCCTCTTTTCCGGTGTTAGTGATGAGCAGTTCTTC
many	-	TRBJ1-2	TRBV6-5	CASSYDNSNYGYTF	TGTGCCAGCAGTTACGACAATTCTAACTATGGCTACACCTTC
-	TRBD1	TRBJ1-4	TRBV27	CASSLVKGAVGPNEKLFF	TGTGCCAGCAGTTTAGTAAAGGGGGCGGTCGGGCCTAATGAAAAACTGTTTTTT
-	TRBD1	TRBJ1-5	TRBV18	CASSPWEQGAISNQPQHF	TGTGCCAGCTCACCATGGGAGCAGGGGGCTATAAGCAATCAGCCCCAGCATTTT
-	TRBD1	TRBJ1-2	TRBV28	CASIPGGSLGGGYTF	TGTGCCAGCATCCCAGGGGGCTCCCTGGGAGGTGGCTACACCTTC